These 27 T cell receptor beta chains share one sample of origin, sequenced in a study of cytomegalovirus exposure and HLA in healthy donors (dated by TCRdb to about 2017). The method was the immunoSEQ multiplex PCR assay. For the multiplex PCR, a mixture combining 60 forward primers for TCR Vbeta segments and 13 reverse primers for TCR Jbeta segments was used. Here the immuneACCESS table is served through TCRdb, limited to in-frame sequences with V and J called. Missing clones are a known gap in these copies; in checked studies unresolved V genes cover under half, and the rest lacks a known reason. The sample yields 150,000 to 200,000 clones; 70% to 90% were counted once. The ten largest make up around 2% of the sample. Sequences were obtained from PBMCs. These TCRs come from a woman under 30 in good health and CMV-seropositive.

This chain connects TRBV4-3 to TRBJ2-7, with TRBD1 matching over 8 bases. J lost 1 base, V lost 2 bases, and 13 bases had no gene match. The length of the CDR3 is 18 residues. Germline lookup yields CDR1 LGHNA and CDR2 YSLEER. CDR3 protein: CASSQFRWGQEISYEQYV. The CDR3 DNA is TGCGCCAGCAGCCAATTTCGGTGGGGACAGGAGATTTCCTACGAGCAGTACGTC.

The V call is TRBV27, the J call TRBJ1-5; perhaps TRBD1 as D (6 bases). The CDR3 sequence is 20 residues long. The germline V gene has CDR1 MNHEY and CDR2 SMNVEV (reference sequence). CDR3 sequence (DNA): TGTGTCAACGATAAGAGTGGGGGCGAACCCCCCTCTCCTAGGAATCAGCCCCAGCATTTT. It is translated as CVNDKSGGEPPSPRNQPQHF.

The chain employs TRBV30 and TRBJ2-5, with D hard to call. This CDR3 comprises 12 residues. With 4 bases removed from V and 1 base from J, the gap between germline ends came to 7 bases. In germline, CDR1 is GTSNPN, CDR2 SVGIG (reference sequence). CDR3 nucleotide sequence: TGTGCCTGGACTGCGGTCCAAGAGACCCAGTACTTC. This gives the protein CAWTAVQETQYF.

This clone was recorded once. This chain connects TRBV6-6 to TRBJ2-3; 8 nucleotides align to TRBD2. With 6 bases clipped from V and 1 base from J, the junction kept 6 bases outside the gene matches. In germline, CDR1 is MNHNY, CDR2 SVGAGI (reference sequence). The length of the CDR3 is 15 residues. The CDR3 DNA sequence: TGTGCCAGCAGGTTTCGGGGGGGCGGCACAGATACGCAGTATTTT. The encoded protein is CASRFRGGGTDTQYF.

CDR3 nucleotides: TGTGCCACCAGCAGACAGGGTAACTATGGCTACACCTTC. Translated: CATSRQGNYGYTF. The chain uses TRBV15 and TRBJ1-2, with a tentative D call TRBD1 (5 bases). V lost 2 bases, J lost 1 base, and 5 bases lay in between. The CDR3 is 13 amino acids. Germline loops: CDR1 LNHNV, CDR2 YYDKDF (reference sequence).

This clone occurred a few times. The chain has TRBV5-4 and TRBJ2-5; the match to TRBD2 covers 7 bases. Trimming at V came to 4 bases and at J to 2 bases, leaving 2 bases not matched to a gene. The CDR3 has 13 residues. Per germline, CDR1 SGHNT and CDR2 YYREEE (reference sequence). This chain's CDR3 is CASSAGVQETQYF. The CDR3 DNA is TGTGCCAGCAGCGCGGGGGTACAAGAGACCCAGTACTTC.

Here the CDR3 reads CASSKQGGGYTF. CDR3 nucleotides: TGTGCCAGCAGCAAACAGGGTGGCGGCTACACCTTC. The chain combines TRBV21-1 with TRBJ1-2; TRBD1, as called in the table, went unchecked against the DNA. TRBV21-1 is a known pseudogene. CDR3 length: 12 residues.

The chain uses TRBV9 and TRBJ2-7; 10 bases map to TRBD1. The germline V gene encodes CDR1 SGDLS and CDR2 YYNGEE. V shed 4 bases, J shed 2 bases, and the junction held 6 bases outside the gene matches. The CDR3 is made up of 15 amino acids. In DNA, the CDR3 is TGTGCCAGCAGCCTAGGGACAGGGGCACCCTACGAGCAGTACTTC. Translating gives CASSLGTGAPYEQYF.

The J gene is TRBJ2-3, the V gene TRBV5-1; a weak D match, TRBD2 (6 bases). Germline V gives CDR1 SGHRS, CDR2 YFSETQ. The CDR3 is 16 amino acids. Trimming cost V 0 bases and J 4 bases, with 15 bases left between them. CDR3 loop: CASSLEAGGGADTQYF. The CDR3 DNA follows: TGCGCCAGCAGCTTGGAAGCGGGCGGCGGGGCAGATACGCAGTATTTT.

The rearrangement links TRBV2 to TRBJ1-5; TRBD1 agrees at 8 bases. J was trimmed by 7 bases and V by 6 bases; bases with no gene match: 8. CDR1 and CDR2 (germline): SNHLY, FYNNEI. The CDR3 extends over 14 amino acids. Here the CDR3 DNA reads TGTGCCAGCAGACCCAACAGGGGGGCCCAGCCCCAGCATTTT. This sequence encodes CASRPNRGAQPQHF.

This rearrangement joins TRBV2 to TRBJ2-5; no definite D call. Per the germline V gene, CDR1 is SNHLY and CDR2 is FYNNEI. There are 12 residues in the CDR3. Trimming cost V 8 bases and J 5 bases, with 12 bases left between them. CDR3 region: CASADAGETQYF. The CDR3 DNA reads TGTGCCAGCGCTGACGCCGGGGAGACCCAGTACTTC.

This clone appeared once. CDR3 amino acids: CASSLGRGQSTEAFF. The CDR3 nucleotides read TGCGCCAGCAGCTTGGGGCGGGGGCAGAGCACTGAAGCTTTCTTT. This rearrangement joins TRBV5-1 to TRBJ1-1, with a weak D call TRBD1 (6 bases). This CDR3 has 15 residues. V was pared by 0 bases and J by 4 bases, with 13 bases between. Germline CDR1 and CDR2: SGHRS and YFSETQ.

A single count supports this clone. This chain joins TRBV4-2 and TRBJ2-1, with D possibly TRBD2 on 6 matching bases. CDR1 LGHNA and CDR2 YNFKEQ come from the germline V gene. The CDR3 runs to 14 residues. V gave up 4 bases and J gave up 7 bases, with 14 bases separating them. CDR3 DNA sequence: TGTGCCAGCAGCCTGGGGGGTTTAGGGAATGAGCAGTTCTTC. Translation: CASSLGGLGNEQFF.

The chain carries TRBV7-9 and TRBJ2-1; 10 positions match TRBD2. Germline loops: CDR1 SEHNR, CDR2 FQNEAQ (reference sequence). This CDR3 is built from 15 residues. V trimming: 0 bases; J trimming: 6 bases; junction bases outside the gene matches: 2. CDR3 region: CASSLALAGANEQFF. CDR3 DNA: TGTGCCAGCAGCTTAGCCCTAGCGGGGGCCAATGAGCAGTTCTTC.

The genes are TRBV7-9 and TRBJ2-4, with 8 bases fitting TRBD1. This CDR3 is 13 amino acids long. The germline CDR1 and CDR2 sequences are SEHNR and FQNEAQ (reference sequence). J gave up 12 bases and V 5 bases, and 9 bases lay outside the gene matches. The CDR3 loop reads CASSPGTGPSQYF. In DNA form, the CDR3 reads TGTGCCAGCAGCCCCGGGACAGGCCCCAGTCAGTACTTC.

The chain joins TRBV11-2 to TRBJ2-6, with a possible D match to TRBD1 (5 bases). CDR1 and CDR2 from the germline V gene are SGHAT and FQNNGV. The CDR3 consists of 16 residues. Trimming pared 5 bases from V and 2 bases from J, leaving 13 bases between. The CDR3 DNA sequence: TGTGCCAGCAGCCCATGGCAGGGTGCTGGGGCCAACGTCCTGACTTTC. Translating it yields CASSPWQGAGANVLTF.

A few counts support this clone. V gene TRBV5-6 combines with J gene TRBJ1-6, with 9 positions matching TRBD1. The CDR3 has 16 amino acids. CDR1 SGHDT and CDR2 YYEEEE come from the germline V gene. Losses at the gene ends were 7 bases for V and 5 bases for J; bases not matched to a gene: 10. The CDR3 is CASPRDRVRHNSPLHF. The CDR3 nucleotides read TGTGCCAGCCCTCGGGACAGGGTCCGTCATAATTCACCCCTCCACTTT.

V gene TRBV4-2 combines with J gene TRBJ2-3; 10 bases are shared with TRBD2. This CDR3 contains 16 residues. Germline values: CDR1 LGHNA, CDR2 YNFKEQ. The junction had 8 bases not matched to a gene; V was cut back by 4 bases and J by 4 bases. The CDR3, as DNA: TGTGCCAGCAGCCGGGGGGAGCGGGGGGGTGCAGATACGCAGTATTTT. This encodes CASSRGERGGADTQYF.

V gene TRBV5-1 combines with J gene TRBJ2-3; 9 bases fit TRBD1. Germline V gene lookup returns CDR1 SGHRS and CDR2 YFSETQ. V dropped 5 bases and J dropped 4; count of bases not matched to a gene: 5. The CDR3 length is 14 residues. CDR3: CASRKQGASDTQYF. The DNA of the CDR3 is TGCGCCAGCAGGAAACAGGGGGCCTCAGATACGCAGTATTTT.

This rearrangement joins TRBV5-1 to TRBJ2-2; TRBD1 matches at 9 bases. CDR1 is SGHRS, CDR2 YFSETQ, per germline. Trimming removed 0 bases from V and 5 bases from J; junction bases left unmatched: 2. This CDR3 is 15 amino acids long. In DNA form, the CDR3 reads TGCGCCAGCAGCTTGGACGGACAGGGGACCGGGGAGCTGTTTTTT. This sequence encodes CASSLDGQGTGELFF.

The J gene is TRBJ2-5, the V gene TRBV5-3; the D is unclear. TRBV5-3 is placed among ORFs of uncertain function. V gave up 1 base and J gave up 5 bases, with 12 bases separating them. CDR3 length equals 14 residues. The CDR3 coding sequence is TGTGCCAGAAGCTTGTTTTCTAGATATGAGACCCAGTACTTC. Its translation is CARSLFSRYETQYF.

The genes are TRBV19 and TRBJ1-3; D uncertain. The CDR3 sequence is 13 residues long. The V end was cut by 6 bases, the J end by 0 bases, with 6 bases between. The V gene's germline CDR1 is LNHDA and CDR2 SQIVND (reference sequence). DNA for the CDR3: TGTGCCAGTAGGCGTAACTCTGGAAACACCATATATTTT. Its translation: CASRRNSGNTIYF.

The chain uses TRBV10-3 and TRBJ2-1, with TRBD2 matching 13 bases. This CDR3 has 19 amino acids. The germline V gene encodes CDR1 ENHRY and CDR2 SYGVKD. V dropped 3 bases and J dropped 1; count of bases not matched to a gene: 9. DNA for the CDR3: TGTGCCATCAGTGACCACACTAGCGGGGGGGCCTATTCCTACAATGAGCAGTTCTTC. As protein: CAISDHTSGGAYSYNEQFF.

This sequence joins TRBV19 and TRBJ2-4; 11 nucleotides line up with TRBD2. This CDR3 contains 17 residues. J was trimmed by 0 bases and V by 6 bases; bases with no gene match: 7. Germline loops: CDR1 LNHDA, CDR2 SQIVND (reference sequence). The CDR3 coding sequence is TGTGCCAGTAGGGGGACTAGCGGCCTCCTAGCCAAAAACATTCAGTACTTC. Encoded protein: CASRGTSGLLAKNIQYF.

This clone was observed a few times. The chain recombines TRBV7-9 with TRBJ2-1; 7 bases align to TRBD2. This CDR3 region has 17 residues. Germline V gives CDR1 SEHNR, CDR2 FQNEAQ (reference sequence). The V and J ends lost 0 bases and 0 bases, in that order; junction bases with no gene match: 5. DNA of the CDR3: TGTGCCAGCAGCTTAGCCTGGCGGGGGAGCTCCTACAATGAGCAGTTCTTC. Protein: CASSLAWRGSSYNEQFF.

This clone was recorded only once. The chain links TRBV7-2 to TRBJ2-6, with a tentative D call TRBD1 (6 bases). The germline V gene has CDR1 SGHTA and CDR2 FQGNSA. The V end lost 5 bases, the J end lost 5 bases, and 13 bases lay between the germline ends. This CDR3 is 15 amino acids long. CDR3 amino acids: CASSLGQRRANVLTF. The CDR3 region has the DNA TGTGCCAGCAGCCTCGGACAGAGAAGGGCCAACGTCCTGACTTTC. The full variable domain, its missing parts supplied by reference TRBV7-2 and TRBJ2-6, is GAGVSQSPSNKVTEKGKDVELRCDPISGHTALYWYRQSLGQGLEFLIYFQGNSAPDKSGLPSDRFSAERTGGSVSTLTIQRTQQEDSAVYLCASSLGQRRANVLTFGAGSRLTVL.

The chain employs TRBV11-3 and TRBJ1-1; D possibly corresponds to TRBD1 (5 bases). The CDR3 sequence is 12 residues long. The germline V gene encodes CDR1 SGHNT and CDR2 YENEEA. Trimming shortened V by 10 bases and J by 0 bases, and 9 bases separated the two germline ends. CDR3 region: CATRGVNTEAFF. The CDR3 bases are TGTGCCACCCGGGGGGTGAACACTGAAGCTTTCTTT.